One and the same sample provided the 7 T cell receptor beta chains below, sequenced in a study of early T cells in non-severe SARS-CoV-2 infection. MiXCR was run by TCRdb on the 5' RACE reads, yielding one entry per CDR3 protein. This table holds just over 95,000 distinct CDR3 sequences, 8% to 13% found once. Material: whole blood, obtained at baseline. These receptor sequences come from an adult who was a healthcare worker with PCR-confirmed SARS-CoV-2 infection or an uninfected control (not recorded which).

At least ten counts were recorded for this clonotype. The chain couples TRBV6-5 to TRBJ2-3; D gene unclear. Germline V gene lookup returns CDR1 MNHEY and CDR2 SVGAGI. The V and J ends lost 6 bases and 7 bases respectively, with 8 bases between them. The CDR3 consists of 11 residues. The CDR3 DNA sequence: TGTGCCAGCAGATCCCATAATACGCAGTATTTT. Amino acid sequence: CASRSHNTQYF.

V usage is TRBV29-1 and J usage is TRBJ2-7, with a possible D match to TRBD1 (5 bases). V was pared by 0 bases and J by 6 bases, with 6 bases between. Looked up from germline, CDR1 is SQVTM and CDR2 is ANQGSEA. This CDR3 comprises 11 residues. CDR3 bases: TGCAGCGTTGAAGAAGGGGTCGAGCAGTACTTC. Its translation: CSVEEGVEQYF.

The CDR3 sequence is CASSQGDRGSYEQYF. In DNA, the CDR3 is TGTGCCAGCAGCCAAGGGGACAGGGGGAGCTACGAGCAGTACTTC. The chain joins TRBV4-2 to TRBJ2-7; 11 bases match TRBD1. This CDR3 spans 15 amino acids. The germline V gene has CDR1 LGHNA and CDR2 YNFKEQ. The trim removed 1 base at V and 3 bases at J, leaving 2 bases unmatched.

This clonotype was picked up a small number of times. J is TRBJ1-2 and V is TRBV7-2; 10 nucleotides match TRBD1. Germline-derived CDR1 and CDR2 are SGHTA and FQGNSA. V trimming: 5 bases; J trimming: 8 bases; junction bases outside the gene matches: 11. The CDR3 spans 15 residues. The CDR3 is CASSPSTGTGEGYTF. In nucleotides, the CDR3 is TGTGCCAGCAGCCCCTCCACCGGGACAGGGGAAGGCTACACCTTC.

The chain combines TRBV18 with TRBJ2-3; no firm D call. V lost 2 bases, J lost 4 bases, and 10 bases lay in between. This CDR3 region has 14 residues. Germline CDR1 KGHSH, CDR2 LQKENI. CDR3 region: CASSPGIAPDTQYF. For the CDR3, the DNA is TGTGCCAGCTCACCAGGTATAGCACCAGATACGCAGTATTTT. The full variable domain, with the rest looked up from reference TRBV18 and TRBJ2-3, is NAGVMQNPRHLVRRRGQEARLRCSPMKGHSHVYWYRQLPEEGLKFMVYLQKENIIDESGMPKERFSAEFPKEGPSILRIQQVVRGDSAAYFCASSPGIAPDTQYFGPGTRLTVL.

This clonotype was counted a few times. The gene calls are TRBV24-1 and TRBJ2-2; 9 bases are shared with TRBD1. With V trimmed by 3 bases and J by 6 bases, 4 bases remained unmatched. The CDR3 sequence is 15 residues long. Germline CDR1 is KGHDR and CDR2 is SFDVKD. The CDR3 nucleotides are TGTGCCACCAGTGATCCGGGACAGGGCGCCGGGGAGCTGTTTTTT. Protein: CATSDPGQGAGELFF.

The chain recombines TRBV7-2 with TRBJ1-6; tentatively, D is TRBD1 (6 bases). CDR3 length: 15 residues. CDR1 is SGHTA and CDR2 is FQGNSA in the germline V gene. Trimming shortened V by 2 bases and J by 5 bases, and 10 bases separated the two germline ends. The CDR3 nucleotides are TGTGCCAGCAGCTTATACACAGGGAATAATTCACCCCTCCACTTT. This encodes CASSLYTGNNSPLHF.